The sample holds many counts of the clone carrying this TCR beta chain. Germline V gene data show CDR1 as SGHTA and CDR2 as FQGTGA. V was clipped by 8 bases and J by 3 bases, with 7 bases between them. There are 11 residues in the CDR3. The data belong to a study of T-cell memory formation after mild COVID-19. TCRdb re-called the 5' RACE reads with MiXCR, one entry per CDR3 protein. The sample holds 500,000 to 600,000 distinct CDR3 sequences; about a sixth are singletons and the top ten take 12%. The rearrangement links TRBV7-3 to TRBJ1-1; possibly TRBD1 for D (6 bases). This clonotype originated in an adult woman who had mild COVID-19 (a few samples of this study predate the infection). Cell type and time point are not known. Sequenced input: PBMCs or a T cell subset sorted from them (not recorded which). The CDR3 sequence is CASQGYTEAFF. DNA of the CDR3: TGTGCCAGCCAGGGGTACACTGAAGCTTTCTTT.